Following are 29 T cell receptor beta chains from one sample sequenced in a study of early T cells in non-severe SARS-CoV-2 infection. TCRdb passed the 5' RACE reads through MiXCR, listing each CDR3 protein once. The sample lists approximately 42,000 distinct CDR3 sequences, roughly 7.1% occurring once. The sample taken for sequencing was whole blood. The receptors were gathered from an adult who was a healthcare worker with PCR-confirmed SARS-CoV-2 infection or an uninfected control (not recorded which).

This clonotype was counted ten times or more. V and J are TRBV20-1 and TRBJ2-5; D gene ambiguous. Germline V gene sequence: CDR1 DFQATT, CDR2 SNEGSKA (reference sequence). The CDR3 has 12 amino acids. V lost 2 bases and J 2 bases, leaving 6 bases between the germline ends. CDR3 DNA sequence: TGCAGTGCTAGACGCGTACAAGAGACCCAGTACTTC. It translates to CSARRVQETQYF.

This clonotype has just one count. The CDR3 DNA follows: TGTGCCACCAAAAGGGGGACTCAAACTGACCAGCCCCAGCATTTT. Protein sequence: CATKRGTQTDQPQHF. The chain carries TRBV6-1 and TRBJ1-5; a possible D gene is TRBD1 (6 bases). Deletions cut 10 bases from V and 7 bases from J, with 23 bases between. Germline CDR1 is MNHNS and CDR2 is SASEGT. The CDR3 contains 15 residues.

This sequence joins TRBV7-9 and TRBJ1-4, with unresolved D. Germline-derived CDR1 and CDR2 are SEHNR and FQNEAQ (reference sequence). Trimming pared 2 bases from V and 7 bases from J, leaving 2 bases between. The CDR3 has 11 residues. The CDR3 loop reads CASSLSEKLFF. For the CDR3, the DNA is TGTGCCAGCAGCTTATCTGAAAAACTGTTTTTT.

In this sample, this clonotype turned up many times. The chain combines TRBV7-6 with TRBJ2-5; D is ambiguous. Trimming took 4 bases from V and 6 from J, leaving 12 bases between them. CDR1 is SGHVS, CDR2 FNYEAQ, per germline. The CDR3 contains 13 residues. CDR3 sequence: CASSSTKAKTQYF. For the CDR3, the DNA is TGTGCCAGCAGCTCCACCAAGGCCAAGACCCAGTACTTC. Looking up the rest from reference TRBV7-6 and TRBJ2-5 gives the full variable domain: GAGVSQSPRYKVTKRGQDVALRCDPISGHVSLYWYRQALGQGPEFLTYFNYEAQQDKSGLPNDRFSAERPEGSISTLTIQRTEQRDSAMYRCASSSTKAKTQYFGPGTRLLVL.

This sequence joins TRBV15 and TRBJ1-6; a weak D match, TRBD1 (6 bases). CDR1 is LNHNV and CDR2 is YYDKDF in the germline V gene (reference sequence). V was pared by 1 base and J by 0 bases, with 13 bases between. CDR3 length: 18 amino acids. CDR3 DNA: TGTGCCACCAGCAGAGGGTTGACAGGCAGCTCCTATAATTCACCCCTCCACTTT. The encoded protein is CATSRGLTGSSYNSPLHF. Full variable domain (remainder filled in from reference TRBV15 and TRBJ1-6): DAMVIQNPRYQVTQFGKPVTLSCSQTLNHNVMYWYQQKSSQAPKLLFHYYDKDFNNEADTPDNFQSRRPNTSFCFLDIRSPGLGDTAMYLCATSRGLTGSSYNSPLHFGNGTRLTVT.

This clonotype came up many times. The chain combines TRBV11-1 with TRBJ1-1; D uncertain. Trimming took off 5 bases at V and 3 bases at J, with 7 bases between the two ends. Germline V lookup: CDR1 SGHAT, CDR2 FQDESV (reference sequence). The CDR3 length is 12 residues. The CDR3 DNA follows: TGTGCCAGCAGCCACCAATACACTGAAGCTTTCTTT. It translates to CASSHQYTEAFF.

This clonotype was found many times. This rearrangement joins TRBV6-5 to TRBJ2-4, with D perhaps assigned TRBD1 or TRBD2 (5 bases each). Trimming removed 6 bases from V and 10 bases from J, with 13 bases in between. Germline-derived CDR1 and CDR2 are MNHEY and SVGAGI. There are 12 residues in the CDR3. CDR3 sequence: CASSRDRWIQYF. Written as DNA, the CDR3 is TGTGCCAGCAGCCGGGACCGGTGGATTCAGTACTTC.

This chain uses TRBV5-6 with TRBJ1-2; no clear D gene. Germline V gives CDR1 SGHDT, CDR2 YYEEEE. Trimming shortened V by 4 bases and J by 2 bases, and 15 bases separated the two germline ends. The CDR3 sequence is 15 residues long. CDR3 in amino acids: CASSHAADGNYGYTF. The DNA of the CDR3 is TGTGCCAGCAGCCACGCTGCCGATGGGAACTATGGCTACACCTTC.

CDR3 sequence reads: CAISRDDNSPLHF. The CDR3 DNA reads as TGTGCCATCAGCCGGGACGATAATTCACCCCTCCACTTT. This rearrangement joins TRBV10-3 to TRBJ1-6, with a weak D call TRBD1 (5 bases). The V and J ends lost 6 bases and 5 bases respectively, with 8 bases between them. Germline V gene lookup returns CDR1 ENHRY and CDR2 SYGVKD. CDR3 length equals 13 residues.

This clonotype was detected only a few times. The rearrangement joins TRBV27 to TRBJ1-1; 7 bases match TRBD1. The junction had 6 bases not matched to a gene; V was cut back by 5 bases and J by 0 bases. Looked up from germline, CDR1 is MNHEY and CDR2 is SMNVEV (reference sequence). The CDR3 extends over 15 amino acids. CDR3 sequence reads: CASSRRTGLNTEAFF. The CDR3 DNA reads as TGTGCCAGCAGTCGTCGGACAGGCCTGAACACTGAAGCTTTCTTT.

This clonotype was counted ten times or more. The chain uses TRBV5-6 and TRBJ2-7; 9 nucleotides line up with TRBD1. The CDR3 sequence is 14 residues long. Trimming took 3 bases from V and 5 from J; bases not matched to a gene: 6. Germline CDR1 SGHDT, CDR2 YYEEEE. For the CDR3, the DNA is TGTGCCAGCAGCTCAGCCGGGACAGGGAACGAGCAGTACTTC. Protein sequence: CASSSAGTGNEQYF.

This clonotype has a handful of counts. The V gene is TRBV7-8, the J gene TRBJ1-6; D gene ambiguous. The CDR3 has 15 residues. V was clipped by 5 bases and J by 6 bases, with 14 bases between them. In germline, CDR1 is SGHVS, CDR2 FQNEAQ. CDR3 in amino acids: CASSPQKGTNSPLHF. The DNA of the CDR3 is TGTGCCAGCAGCCCACAGAAGGGTACTAATTCACCCCTCCACTTT.

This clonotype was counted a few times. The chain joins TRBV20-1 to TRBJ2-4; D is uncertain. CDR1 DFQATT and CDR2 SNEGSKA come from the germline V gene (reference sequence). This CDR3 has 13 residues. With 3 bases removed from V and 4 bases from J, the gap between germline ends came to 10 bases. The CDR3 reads CSASIGQKNIQYF. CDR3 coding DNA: TGCAGTGCTAGTATAGGTCAGAAAAACATTCAGTACTTC.

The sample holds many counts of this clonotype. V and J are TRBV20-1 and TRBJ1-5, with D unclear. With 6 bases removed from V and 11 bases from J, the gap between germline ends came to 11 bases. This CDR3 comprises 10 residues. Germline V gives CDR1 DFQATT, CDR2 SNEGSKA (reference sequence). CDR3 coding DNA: TGCAGTGCCCTGGATGGGTCCCAGCATTTT. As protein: CSALDGSQHF.

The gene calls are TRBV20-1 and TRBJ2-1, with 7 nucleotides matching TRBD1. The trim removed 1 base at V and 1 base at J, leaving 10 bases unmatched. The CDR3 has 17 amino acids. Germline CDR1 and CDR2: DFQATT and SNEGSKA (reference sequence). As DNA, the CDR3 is TGCAGTGCTAGAGCGAGACAGGGCCGCGGTTCCTACAATGAGCAGTTCTTC. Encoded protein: CSARARQGRGSYNEQFF.

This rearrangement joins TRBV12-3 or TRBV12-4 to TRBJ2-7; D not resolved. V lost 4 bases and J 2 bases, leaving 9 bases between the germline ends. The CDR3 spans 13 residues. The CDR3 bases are TGTGCCAGCAGTTCCGTCTCGGCCTACGAGCAGTACTTC. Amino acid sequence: CASSSVSAYEQYF.

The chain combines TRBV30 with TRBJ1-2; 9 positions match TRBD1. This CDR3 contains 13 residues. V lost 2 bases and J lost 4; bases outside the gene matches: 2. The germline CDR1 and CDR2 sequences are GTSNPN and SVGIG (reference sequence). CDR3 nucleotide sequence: TGTGCCTGGAGTAACAGGGGGCTCTATGGCTACACCTTC. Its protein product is CAWSNRGLYGYTF.

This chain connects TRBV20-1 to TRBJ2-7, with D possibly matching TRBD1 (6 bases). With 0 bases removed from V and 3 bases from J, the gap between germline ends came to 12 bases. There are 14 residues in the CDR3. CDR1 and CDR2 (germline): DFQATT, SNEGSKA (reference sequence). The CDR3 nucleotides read TGCAGTGCTAGAGATTCTGCAGGGGACTACGAGCAGTACTTC. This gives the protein CSARDSAGDYEQYF.

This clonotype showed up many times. CDR3 sequence reads: CASSHTGGNQPQHF. CDR3 DNA: TGTGCCAGCAGCCATACAGGGGGCAATCAGCCCCAGCATTTT. The rearrangement links TRBV3-1 to TRBJ1-5; 7 nucleotides match TRBD1. The CDR3 is 14 amino acids. Trimming cost V 3 bases and J 2 bases; bases outside gene matches: 1. Germline V gives CDR1 LGHDT, CDR2 YNNKEL (reference sequence).

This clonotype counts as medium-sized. As DNA, the CDR3 is TGCGCCAGCAGCCATGGGACAGCCGCAACTAATGAAAAACTGTTTTTT. Residues: CASSHGTAATNEKLFF. This chain uses TRBV4-3 with TRBJ1-4; TRBD1 matches 7 bases. The germline V gene encodes CDR1 LGHNA and CDR2 YSLEER. The CDR3 runs to 16 residues. Trimming took 3 bases from V and 0 from J; bases not matched to a gene: 4.

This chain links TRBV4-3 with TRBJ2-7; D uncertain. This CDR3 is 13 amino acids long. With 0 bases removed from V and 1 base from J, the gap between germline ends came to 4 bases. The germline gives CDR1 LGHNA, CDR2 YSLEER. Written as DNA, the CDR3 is TGCGCCAGCAGCCAAGATGTTTCCTACGAGCAGTACTTC. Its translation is CASSQDVSYEQYF.

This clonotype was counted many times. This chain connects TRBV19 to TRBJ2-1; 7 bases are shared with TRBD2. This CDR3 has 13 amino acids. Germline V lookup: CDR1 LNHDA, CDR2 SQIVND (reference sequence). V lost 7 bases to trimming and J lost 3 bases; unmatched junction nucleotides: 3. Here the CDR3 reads CASTPGGYNEQFF. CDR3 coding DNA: TGTGCCAGTACCCCGGGGGGCTACAATGAGCAGTTCTTC.

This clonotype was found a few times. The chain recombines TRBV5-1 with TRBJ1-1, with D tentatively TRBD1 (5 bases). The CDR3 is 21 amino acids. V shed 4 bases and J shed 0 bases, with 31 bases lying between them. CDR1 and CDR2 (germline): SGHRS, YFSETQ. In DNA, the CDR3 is TGCGCCAGCAGCCTCCCCTGGAAGGGCCCCCAGGGTTTAGGAATGAACACTGAAGCTTTCTTT. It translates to CASSLPWKGPQGLGMNTEAFF.

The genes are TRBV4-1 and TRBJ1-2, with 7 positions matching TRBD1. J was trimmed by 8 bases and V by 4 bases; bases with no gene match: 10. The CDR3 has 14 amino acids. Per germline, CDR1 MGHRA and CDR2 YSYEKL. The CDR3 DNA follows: TGCGCCAGCAGCCTCGACAGGGTTACGGTCGGCTACACCTTC. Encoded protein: CASSLDRVTVGYTF.

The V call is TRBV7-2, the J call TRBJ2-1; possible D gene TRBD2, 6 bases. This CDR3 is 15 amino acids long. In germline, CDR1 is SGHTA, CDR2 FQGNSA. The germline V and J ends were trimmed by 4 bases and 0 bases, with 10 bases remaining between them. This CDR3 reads CASSSSAGSYNEQFF. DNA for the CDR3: TGTGCCAGCAGCTCATCAGCGGGCTCCTACAATGAGCAGTTCTTC.

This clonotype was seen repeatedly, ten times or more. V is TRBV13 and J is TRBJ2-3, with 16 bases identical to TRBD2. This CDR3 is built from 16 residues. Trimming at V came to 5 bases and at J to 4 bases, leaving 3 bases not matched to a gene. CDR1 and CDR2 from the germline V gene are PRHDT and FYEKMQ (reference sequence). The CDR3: CASSPGTSGGADTQYF. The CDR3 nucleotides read TGTGCCAGCAGCCCCGGGACTAGCGGGGGGGCAGATACGCAGTATTTT.

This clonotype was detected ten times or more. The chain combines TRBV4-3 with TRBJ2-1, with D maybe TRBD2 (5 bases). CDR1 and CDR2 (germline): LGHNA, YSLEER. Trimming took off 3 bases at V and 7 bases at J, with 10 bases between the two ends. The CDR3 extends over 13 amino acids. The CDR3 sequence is CASSHGLENEQFF. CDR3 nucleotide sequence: TGCGCCAGCAGCCACGGACTGGAGAATGAGCAGTTCTTC.

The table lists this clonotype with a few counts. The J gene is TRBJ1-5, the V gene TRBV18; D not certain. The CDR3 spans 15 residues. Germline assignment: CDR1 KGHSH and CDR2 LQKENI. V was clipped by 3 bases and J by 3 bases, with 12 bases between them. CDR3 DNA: TGTGCCAGCTCACCGGACGGTGACTTCAATCAGCCCCAGCATTTT. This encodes CASSPDGDFNQPQHF.

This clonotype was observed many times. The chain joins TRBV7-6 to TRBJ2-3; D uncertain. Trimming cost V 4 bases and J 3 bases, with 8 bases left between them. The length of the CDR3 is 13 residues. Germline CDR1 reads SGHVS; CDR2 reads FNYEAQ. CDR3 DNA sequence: TGTGCCAGCAGCTACGCTAGGACAGATACGCAGTATTTT. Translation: CASSYARTDTQYF.